The 3 T cell receptor beta chains below were found in one sample sequenced in a study of blood T cell repertoires in COVID-19. Here immunoSEQ multiplex PCR was the method, and the copy in TCRdb shows in-frame clones only, minus some. The data show tens of thousands of clones, roughly 90% seen once. Sequenced material: peripheral blood. These receptors were taken from a human donor with active COVID-19. The donor label of this sample is uncertain.

The CDR3 DNA sequence: TGCGCCAGCAGCTTGAGGGACAGCTCCTACGAGCAGTACTTC. This codes for CASSLRDSSYEQYF. V is TRBV5-1 and J is TRBJ2-7; the match to TRBD1 covers 7 bases. Germline-derived CDR1 and CDR2 are SGHRS and YFSETQ. The CDR3 spans 14 residues. J was trimmed by 0 bases and V by 1 base; bases with no gene match: 1.

J is TRBJ2-7 and V is TRBV13, with 9 bases lining up with TRBD1. Germline lookup yields CDR1 PRHDT and CDR2 FYEKMQ (reference sequence). V was clipped by 1 base and J by 6 bases; unmatched bases: 10. CDR3 length equals 16 residues. CDR3 sequence reads: CASSLAAGTGLSEQYF. The DNA of the CDR3 is TGTGCCAGCAGCTTAGCTGCCGGGACAGGGCTTTCCGAGCAGTACTTC.

This clone was seen just once. This chain links TRBV6-5 with TRBJ1-1; 7 bases line up with TRBD1. The CDR3 extends over 16 amino acids. V shed 2 bases and J 2 bases; nucleotides not matched to a gene: 8. Germline loops: CDR1 MNHEY, CDR2 SVGAGI. CDR3 coding DNA: TGTGCCAGCAGTTACACCGAGACAGGGCTCAACACTGAAGCTTTCTTT. The encoded protein is CASSYTETGLNTEAFF.